The T cell receptor beta chain under discussion was sequenced for a study of tumor-infiltrating lymphocytes in primary liver carcinoma. Looking at the study overall: Stage T1-T3 N0M0 tumors measured about 4 to 10 cm at most.

The CDR3 is 14 amino acids. Germline V gene lookup returns CDR1 SGHAT and CDR2 FQNNGV. Note on this clonotype: A read error may produce the germline difference seen at one junction end.

Taking 20-30 mg of unsorted bulk tissue, the authors co-extracted RNA and DNA. The patients presented with primary liver carcinoma, which was managed through surgical resection. Constant-region priming of approximately 500 ng total RNA yielded TCR beta cDNA. Amplification in three nested multiplex PCR rounds with slightly modified ARM-PCR gave rise to TCR beta libraries. A C-beta reverse primer was combined with TRBV1-TRBV30 forward primers in the first two PCR rounds, and each round had approximately 10 cycles. Using its own MiXCR run on the multiplex PCR reads, TCRdb lists one record per CDR3 protein. The sample includes about 190,000 distinct CDR3 sequences, approximately 80% of them seen just once.

The sequence was collected from a man aged 35 to 55 with primary liver carcinoma and hepatitis B virus infection. The sample taken for sequencing was tumor tissue from primary liver carcinoma. The chain is built from TRBV11-2 and TRBJ2-3; no definite D call. The CDR3 loop reads CGSSPPGRADTQYF. The CDR3 bases are TGTGGCAGCAGCCCTCCGGGCCGAGCAGATACGCAGTATTTT.